These T cell receptor beta chains were read from a single sample in a study of blood T cell repertoires in COVID-19. Assay used: immunoSEQ multiplex PCR; TCRdb lists only in-frame clones, some missing. The data show about 430,000 clones, about 90% seen once. The sample was peripheral blood. The receptors derive from a man in his late teens or twenties with COVID-19, enrolled during active disease. Both conserved end residues are part of each CDR3. Fields, in order: D gene, V gene, J gene, clone size, CDR3 DNA, CDR3 protein. The D gene is left open where the match is weak. Where a row states a size, it is once, few, many or the class of an expanded clone; other rows omit it.

NA,TRBV10-3,TRBJ1-3,NA,TGTGCCATCAGACAGGGAAACTCTGGAAACACCATATATTTT,CAIRQGNSGNTIYF
NA,TRBV29-1,TRBJ2-1,few,TGCAGCGTCAAATTCCAGGGAAATGAGCAGTTCTTC,CSVKFQGNEQFF
TRBD1,TRBV9,TRBJ1-1,NA,TGTGCCAGCAAGAGGACAGGGGGCTGGCCGGACACTGAAGCTTTCTTT,CASKRTGGWPDTEAFF
TRBD1,TRBV6-5,TRBJ1-2,NA,TGTGCCAGCAGGGGGACAGGGATATACTATGGCTACACCTTC,CASRGTGIYYGYTF
TRBD1,TRBV27,TRBJ1-1,NA,TGTGCCAGCATCCTGACCCGGGAACAGGGGGTTACTGAAGCTTTCTTT,CASILTREQGVTEAFF
NA,TRBV7-2,TRBJ2-3,NA,TGTGCCAGCAGCTTAGTGGCGGGAAGCACAGATACGCAGTATTTT,CASSLVAGSTDTQYF
NA,TRBV21-1,TRBJ2-1,NA,TGTGCCAGCAGAAATTGTCGCGGTCGGGGGTTTGCGGGAGGGTTCTACAATGAGCAGTTCTTC,CASRNCRGRGFAGGFYNEQFF
TRBD1,TRBV11-2,TRBJ2-5,once,TGTGCCAGCAGCTTAGGACAGGGGGCTCAAGAGACCCAGTACTTC,CASSLGQGAQETQYF
TRBD2,TRBV6-5,TRBJ2-7,NA,TGTGCCAGCAGTCCCTGGACTAGCGGCTCCTACGAGCAGTACTTC,CASSPWTSGSYEQYF
NA,TRBV5-1,TRBJ2-3,NA,TGCGCCAGCAGCTTGGGCCTGGCAGGTAACACAGATACGCAGTATTTT,CASSLGLAGNTDTQYF
NA,TRBV27,TRBJ1-1,NA,TGTGCCAGCAGTTCCAGGGGAGCTACTGAAGCTTTCTTT,CASSSRGATEAFF
TRBD1,TRBV6-5,TRBJ1-6,NA,TGTGCCAGCAGATTATCCGGGACAGAGAATTCACCCCTCCACTTT,CASRLSGTENSPLHF
TRBD2,TRBV3-1/TRBV3-2,TRBJ2-3,once,TGTGCCAGCAGCCAAGAGCGAGGTGTAGCGGGGGGGCAGTATTTT,CASSQERGVAGGQYF
TRBD1,TRBV4-1,TRBJ2-1,NA,TGCGCCAGCAGCCGGGCTTTAGGGACAGGGAACAATGAGCAGTTCTTC,CASSRALGTGNNEQFF
TRBD1,TRBV2,TRBJ2-3,NA,TGTGCCAGCAGCCGGGACAGACGCACAGATACGCAGTATTTT,CASSRDRRTDTQYF
TRBD1,TRBV5-1,TRBJ1-5,NA,TGCGCCAGCAGCTCACACCGGGACAGCTCTCTAGAGAGCAATCAGCCCCAGCATTTT,CASSSHRDSSLESNQPQHF
NA,TRBV4-2,TRBJ2-1,NA,TGTGCCAGCAGCCAAGATCGTGTGGCCGCCTCAGGGTACAATGAGCAGTTCTTC,CASSQDRVAASGYNEQFF
NA,TRBV5-1,TRBJ1-5,NA,TGCGCCAGCAGCTTGGAGAGGGAGGATCAGCCCCAGCATTTT,CASSLEREDQPQHF
NA,TRBV7-9,TRBJ2-7,NA,TGTGCCAGCAGCCAGGGACAAGACCCTTTTTACGAGCAGTACTTC,CASSQGQDPFYEQYF
NA,TRBV7-9,TRBJ2-1,NA,TGTGCCAGCAGCTCCGACTGGCAAGAGCAGTTCTTC,CASSSDWQEQFF
NA,TRBV7-9,TRBJ2-5,NA,TGTGCCAGCAGCCACACCGGCGGAGTCCAAGAGACCCAGTACTTC,CASSHTGGVQETQYF
TRBD2,TRBV2,TRBJ2-4,NA,TGTGCCAGCATCTGGAGCGGGGGGAAAAACATTCAGTACTTC,CASIWSGGKNIQYF
NA,TRBV30,TRBJ1-4,NA,TGTGCCTGGAGCAGGGAATCAACTAATGAAAAACTGTTTTTT,CAWSRESTNEKLFF
NA,TRBV6-1,TRBJ1-6,once,TGTGCCAGCAGTGAAAGGACTTCAAATTCACCCCTCCACTTT,CASSERTSNSPLHF
NA,TRBV7-8,TRBJ2-7,NA,TGTGCCAGCAGCTTAGCCGGGAACTACGAGCAGTACTTC,CASSLAGNYEQYF